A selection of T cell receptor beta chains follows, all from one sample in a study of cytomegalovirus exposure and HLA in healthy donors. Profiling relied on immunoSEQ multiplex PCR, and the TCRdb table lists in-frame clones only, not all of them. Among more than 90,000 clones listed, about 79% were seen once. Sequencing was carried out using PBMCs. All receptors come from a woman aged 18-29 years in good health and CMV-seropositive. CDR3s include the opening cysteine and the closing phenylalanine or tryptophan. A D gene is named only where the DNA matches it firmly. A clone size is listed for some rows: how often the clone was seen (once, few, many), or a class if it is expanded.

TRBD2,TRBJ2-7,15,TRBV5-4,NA,CASGLWGGGSYEQYF,TGTGCCAGCGGCCTATGGGGGGGAGGGAGCTACGAGCAGTACTTC
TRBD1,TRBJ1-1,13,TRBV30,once,CAWSGQGNTEAFF,TGTGCCTGGAGTGGACAGGGGAACACTGAAGCTTTCTTT
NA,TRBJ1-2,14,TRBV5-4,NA,CASSFSRDDYGYTF,TGTGCCAGCAGCTTTTCTCGGGATGACTATGGCTACACCTTC
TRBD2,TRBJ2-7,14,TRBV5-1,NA,CASSLGSGSDEQYF,TGCGCCAGCAGCTTAGGTAGCGGGAGTGACGAGCAGTACTTC
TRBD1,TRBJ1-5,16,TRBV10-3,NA,CAISEAGGAGNQPQHF,TGTGCCATCAGTGAGGCAGGGGGCGCGGGCAATCAGCCCCAGCATTTT
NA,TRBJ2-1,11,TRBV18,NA,CASSPQRALFF,TGTGCCAGCTCACCACAGCGGGCCCTGTTCTTC
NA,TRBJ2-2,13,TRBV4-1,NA,CASAGTFTGELFF,TGCGCCAGTGCCGGGACTTTCACCGGGGAGCTGTTTTTT
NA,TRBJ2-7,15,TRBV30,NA,CAWSVTYFRHYEQYF,TGTGCCTGGAGTGTAACCTACTTTCGCCACTACGAGCAGTACTTC
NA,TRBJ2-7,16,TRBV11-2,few,CASSLYLGSGSYEQYF,TGTGCCAGCAGCTTATACCTCGGGAGCGGGTCCTACGAGCAGTACTTC
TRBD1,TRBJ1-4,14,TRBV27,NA,CASSVGQAGEKLFF,TGTGCCAGCAGTGTAGGACAGGCCGGTGAAAAACTGTTTTTT
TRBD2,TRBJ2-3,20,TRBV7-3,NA,CASSSQPLGALAASTDTQYF,TGTGCCAGCAGCTCCCAACCCTTAGGGGCCCTAGCGGCTAGCACAGATACGCAGTATTTT
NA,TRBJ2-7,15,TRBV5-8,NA,CASSIPWATSDEQYF,TGTGCCAGCAGCATACCATGGGCTACGTCCGACGAGCAGTACTTC
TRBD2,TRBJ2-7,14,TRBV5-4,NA,CASRPGLARYEQYF,TGTGCCAGCCGACCCGGACTAGCTCGGTACGAGCAGTACTTC
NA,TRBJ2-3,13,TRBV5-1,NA,CASSSLSTDTQYF,TGCGCCAGCAGCTCACTTAGCACAGATACGCAGTATTTT
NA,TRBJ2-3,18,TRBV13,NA,CASSTDRGRLAGVDTQYF,TGTGCCAGCAGCACGGACAGGGGGCGACTAGCGGGAGTAGATACGCAGTATTTT
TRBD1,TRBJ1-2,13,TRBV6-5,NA,CASSPDRGIGYTF,TGTGCCAGCAGTCCCGACAGGGGGATTGGCTACACCTTC
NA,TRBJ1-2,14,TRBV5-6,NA,CASSPFGGGNGYTF,TGTGCCAGCAGCCCATTTGGGGGGGGGAACGGCTACACCTTC